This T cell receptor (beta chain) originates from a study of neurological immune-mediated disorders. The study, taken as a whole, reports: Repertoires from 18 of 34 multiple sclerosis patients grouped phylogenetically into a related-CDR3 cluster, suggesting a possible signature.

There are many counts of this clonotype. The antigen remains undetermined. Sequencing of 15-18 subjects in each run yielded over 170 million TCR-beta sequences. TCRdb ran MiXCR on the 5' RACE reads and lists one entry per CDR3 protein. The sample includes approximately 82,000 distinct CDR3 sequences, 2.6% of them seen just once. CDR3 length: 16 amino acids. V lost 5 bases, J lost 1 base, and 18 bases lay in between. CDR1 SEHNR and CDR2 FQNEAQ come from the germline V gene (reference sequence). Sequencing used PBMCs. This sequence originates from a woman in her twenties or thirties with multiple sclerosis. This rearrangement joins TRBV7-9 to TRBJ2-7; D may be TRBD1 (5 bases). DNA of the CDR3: TGTGCCAGCAGCGCCGGCCCAACAGGCATATCCTACGAGCAGTACTTC. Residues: CASSAGPTGISYEQYF. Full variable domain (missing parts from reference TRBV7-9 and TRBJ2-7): DTGVSQNPRHKITKRGQNVTFRCDPISEHNRLYWYRQTLGQGPEFLTYFQNEAQLEKSRLLSDRFSAERPKGSFSTLEIQRTEQGDSAMYLCASSAGPTGISYEQYFGPGTRLTVT.